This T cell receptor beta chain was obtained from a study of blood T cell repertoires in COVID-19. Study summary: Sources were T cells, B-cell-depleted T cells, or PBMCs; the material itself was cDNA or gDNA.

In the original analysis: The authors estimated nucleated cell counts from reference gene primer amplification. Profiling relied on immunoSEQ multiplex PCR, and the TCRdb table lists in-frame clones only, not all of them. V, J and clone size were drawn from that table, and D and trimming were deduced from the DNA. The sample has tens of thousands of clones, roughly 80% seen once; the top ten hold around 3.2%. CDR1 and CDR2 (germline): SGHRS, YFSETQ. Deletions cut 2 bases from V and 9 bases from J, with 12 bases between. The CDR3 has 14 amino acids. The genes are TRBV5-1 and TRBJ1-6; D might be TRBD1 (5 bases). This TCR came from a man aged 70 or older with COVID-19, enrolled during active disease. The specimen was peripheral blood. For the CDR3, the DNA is TGCGCCAGCAGCTTAGACAACGGGGGTTCACCCCTCCACTTT. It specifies CASSLDNGGSPLHF.